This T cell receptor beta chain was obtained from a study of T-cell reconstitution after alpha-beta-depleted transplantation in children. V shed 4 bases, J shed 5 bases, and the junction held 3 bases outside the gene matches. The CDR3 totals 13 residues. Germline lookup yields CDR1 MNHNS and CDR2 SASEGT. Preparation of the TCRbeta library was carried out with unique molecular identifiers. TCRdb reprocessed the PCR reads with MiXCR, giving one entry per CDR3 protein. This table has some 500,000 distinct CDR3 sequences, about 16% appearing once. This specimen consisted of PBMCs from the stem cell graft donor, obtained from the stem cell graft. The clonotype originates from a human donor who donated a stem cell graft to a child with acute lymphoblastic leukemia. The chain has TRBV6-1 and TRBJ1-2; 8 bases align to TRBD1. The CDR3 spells CASSATGEYGYTF. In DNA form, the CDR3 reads TGTGCCAGCAGTGCGACAGGGGAGTATGGCTACACCTTC.